The text below deals with one TCR beta chain. This record belongs to a study of blood T cell repertoires in COVID-19. The germline V gene has CDR1 MNHEY and CDR2 SMNVEV (reference sequence). Trimming cost V 4 bases and J 7 bases; bases outside gene matches: 9. CDR3 length: 15 residues. Some clones are missing from TCRdb's copy, which holds only in-frame ones; the method was immunoSEQ multiplex PCR. The profile shows approximately 320,000 clones, around 85% of them singletons. The V call is TRBV27, the J call TRBJ2-1, with 8 bases that match TRBD1. The sequenced material came from peripheral blood. This receptor was obtained from a human donor in a cohort sampled during active COVID-19. The CDR3 nucleotides read TGTGCCAGCAGTTCCGGACAGGGCGCTTTAAATGAGCAGTTCTTC. It yields the protein CASSSGQGALNEQFF.